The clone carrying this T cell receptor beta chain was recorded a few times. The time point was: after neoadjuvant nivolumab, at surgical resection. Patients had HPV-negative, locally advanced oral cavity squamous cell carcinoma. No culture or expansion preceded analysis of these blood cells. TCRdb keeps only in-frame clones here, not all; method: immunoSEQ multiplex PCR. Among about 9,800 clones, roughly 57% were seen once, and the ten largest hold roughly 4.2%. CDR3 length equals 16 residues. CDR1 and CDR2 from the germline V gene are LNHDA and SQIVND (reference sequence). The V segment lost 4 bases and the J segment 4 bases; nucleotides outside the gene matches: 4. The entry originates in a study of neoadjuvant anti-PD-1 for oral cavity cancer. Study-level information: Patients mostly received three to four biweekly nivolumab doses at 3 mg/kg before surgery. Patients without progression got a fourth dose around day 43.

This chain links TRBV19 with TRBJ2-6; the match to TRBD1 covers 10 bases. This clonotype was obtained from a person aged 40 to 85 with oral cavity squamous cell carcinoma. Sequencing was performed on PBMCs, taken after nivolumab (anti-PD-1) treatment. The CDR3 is CASSRQGAGGANVLTF. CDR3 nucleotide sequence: TGTGCCAGTAGTAGACAGGGGGCGGGAGGGGCCAACGTCCTGACTTTC.